This T cell receptor (beta chain) was recovered during a study of cytomegalovirus exposure and HLA in healthy donors. PCR primers comprised 60 Vbeta and 13 Jbeta primers. Method: immunoSEQ multiplex PCR; TCRdb's copy keeps in-frame clones and lacks some. The repertoire consists of under 150,000 clones, with around four fifths occurring once and the leading ten covering approximately 3%. V was pared by 0 bases and J by 1 base, with 7 bases between. The V gene's germline CDR1 is LGHNA and CDR2 YSLEER. The CDR3 contains 15 residues. The receptor was derived from a boy under 10 years old in good health and CMV-seronegative. V gene TRBV4-3 combines with J gene TRBJ1-3; TRBD1 is a possible D gene (6 bases). The material sequenced was PBMCs. The CDR3 loop is CASSQERGSGNTIYF. Here the CDR3 DNA reads TGCGCCAGCAGCCAAGAGAGGGGGTCTGGAAACACCATATATTTT.